This T cell receptor (beta chain) stems from a study of shared clonotypes between healthy human individuals. Overall study context: CD4 naive and CD4 memory each took three plates per donor, while CD8 naive took two and CD8 memory one.

Regarding this clone: Its antigen is unknown. The sample holds other DNA sequences that translate to the same CDR3.

V lost 6 bases to trimming and J lost 0 bases, with 8 bases between them. The CDR3 is 14 residues long. Per the germline V gene, CDR1 is MDHEN and CDR2 is SYDVKM. The study's findings and limits: Rarefaction exposed incomplete sorted-subset sequencing despite large depth. Naive CD4 clonotypes were shared across several donors at 4.5% to 6%. Limited genetic and exposure-history diversity came from having few donors.

Clones were sequenced by immunoSEQ multiplex PCR, and TCRdb holds only the in-frame ones, with some missing. The data show around 2.3 million clones, with approximately 94% seen just once and approximately 0.13% held by the top ten. Sequenced: naive CD4+ T cells sorted from blood. Subset: CD45RA+ positively selected. The chain links TRBV28 to TRBJ2-2; perhaps TRBD2 as D (6 bases). The TCR was taken from a man between 18 and 35 years old in good health. Written as DNA, the CDR3 is TGTGCCAGCAGCGGCGGGGCGAACACCGGGGAGCTGTTTTTT. This gives the protein CASSGGANTGELFF. The whole variable domain, remainder taken from reference TRBV28 and TRBJ2-2, is DVKVTQSSRYLVKRTGEKVFLECVQDMDHENMFWYRQDPGLGLRLIYFSYDVKMKEKGDIPEGYSVSREKKERFSLILESASTNQTSMYLCASSGGANTGELFFGEGSRLTVL.